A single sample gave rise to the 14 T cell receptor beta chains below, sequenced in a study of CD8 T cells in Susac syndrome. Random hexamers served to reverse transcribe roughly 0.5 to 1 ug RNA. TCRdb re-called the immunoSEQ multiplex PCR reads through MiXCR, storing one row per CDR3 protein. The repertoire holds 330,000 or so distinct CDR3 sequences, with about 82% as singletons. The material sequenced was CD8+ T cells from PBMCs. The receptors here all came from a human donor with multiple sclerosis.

The CDR3, as DNA: TGCGCCAGCAGCCAAGGGGTTGTTGTGGGAGGAGGTACCGGGGAGCTGTTTTTT. Protein sequence: CASSQGVVVGGGTGELFF. The V call is TRBV4-3, the J call TRBJ2-2; D perhaps matches TRBD2 (6 bases). Looked up from germline, CDR1 is LGHNA and CDR2 is YSLEER. V was clipped by 1 base and J by 5 bases, with 20 bases between them. The CDR3 is made up of 18 amino acids.

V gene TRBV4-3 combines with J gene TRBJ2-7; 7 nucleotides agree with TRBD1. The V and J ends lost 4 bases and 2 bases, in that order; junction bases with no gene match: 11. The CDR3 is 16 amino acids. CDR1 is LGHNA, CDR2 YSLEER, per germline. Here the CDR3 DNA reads TGCGCCAGCAGCCGAAACAGGGGTCCAAGAACCTACGAGCAGTACTTC. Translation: CASSRNRGPRTYEQYF.

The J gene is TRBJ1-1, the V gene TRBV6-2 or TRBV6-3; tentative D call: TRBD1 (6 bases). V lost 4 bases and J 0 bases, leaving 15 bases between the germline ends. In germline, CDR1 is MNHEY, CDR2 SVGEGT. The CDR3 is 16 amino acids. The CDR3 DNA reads TGTGCCAGCAGTTCAATAGGGGACACCATGAACACTGAAGCTTTCTTT. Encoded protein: CASSSIGDTMNTEAFF.

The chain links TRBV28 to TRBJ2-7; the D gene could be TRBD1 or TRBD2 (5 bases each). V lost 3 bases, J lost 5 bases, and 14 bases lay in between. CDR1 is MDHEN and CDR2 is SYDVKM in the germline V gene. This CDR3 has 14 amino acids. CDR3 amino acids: CASSFGTSGDEQYF. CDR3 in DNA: TGTGCCAGCAGTTTCGGGACCTCTGGGGACGAGCAGTACTTC. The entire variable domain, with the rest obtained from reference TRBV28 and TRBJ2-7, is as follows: DVKVTQSSRYLVKRTGEKVFLECVQDMDHENMFWYRQDPGLGLRLIYFSYDVKMKEKGDIPEGYSVSREKKERFSLILESASTNQTSMYLCASSFGTSGDEQYFGPGTRLTVT.

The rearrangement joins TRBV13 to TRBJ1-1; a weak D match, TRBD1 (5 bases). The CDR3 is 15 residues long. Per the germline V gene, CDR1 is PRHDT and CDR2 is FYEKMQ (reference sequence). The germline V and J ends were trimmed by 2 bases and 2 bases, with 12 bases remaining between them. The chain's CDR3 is CASSLTGLGNTEAFF. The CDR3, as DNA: TGTGCCAGCAGCTTAACAGGCCTGGGTAACACTGAAGCTTTCTTT.

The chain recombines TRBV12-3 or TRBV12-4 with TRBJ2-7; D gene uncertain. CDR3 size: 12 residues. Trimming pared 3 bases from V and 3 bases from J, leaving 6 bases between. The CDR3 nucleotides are TGTGCCAGCAGTTTTCACAGCTACGAGCAGTACTTC. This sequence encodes CASSFHSYEQYF.

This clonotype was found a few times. Here the CDR3 reads CASSNGEGFEKLFF. For the CDR3, the DNA is TGTGCCAGCAGCAACGGGGAGGGTTTCGAAAAACTGTTTTTT. The chain recombines TRBV11-2 with TRBJ1-4; D is undetermined. The germline V gene has CDR1 SGHAT and CDR2 FQNNGV. The ends were cut back, 5 bases at V and 8 bases at J, with 15 bases in the middle. The CDR3 totals 14 residues.

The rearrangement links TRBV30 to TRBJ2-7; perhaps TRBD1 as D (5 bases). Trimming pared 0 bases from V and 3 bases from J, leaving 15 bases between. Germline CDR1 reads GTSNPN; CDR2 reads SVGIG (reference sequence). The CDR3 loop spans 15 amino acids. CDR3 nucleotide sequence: TGTGCCTGGAGTGTACCCAGGGAATATATCTACGAGCAGTACTTC. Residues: CAWSVPREYIYEQYF.

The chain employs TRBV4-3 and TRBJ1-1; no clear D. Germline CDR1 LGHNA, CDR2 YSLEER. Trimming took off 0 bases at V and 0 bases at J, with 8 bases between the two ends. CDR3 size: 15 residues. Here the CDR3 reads CASSQDRALNTEAFF. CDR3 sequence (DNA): TGCGCCAGCAGCCAAGATCGAGCGTTGAACACTGAAGCTTTCTTT.

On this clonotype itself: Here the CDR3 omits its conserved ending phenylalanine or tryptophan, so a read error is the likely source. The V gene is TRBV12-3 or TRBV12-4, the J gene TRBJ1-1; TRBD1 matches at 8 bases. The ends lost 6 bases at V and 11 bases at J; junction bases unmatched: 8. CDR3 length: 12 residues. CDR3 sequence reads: CASSDRGVIAFL. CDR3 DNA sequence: TGTGCCAGCAGCGACAGGGGAGTTATCGCTTTCCTT.

This CDR3 is CASSGGTDSNQPQHF. The CDR3 DNA follows: TGTGCCAGCAGTGGGGGGACAGACAGCAATCAGCCCCAGCATTTT. The chain employs TRBV12-3 or TRBV12-4 and TRBJ1-5, with 7 bases fitting TRBD1. J lost 1 base, V lost 5 bases, and 5 bases had no gene match. The CDR3 consists of 15 residues.

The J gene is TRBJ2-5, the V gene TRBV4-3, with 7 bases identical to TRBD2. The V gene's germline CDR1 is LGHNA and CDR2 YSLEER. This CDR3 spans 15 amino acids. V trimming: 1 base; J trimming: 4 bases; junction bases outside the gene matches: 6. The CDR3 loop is CASSQVGEGPETQYF. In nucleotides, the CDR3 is TGCGCCAGCAGCCAAGTCGGGGAGGGCCCAGAGACCCAGTACTTC.

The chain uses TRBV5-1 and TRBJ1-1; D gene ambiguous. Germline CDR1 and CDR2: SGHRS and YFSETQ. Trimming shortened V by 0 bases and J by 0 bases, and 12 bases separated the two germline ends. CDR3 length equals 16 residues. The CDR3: CASSLDLPLMNTEAFF. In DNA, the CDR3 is TGCGCCAGCAGCTTGGACCTTCCTCTGATGAACACTGAAGCTTTCTTT.

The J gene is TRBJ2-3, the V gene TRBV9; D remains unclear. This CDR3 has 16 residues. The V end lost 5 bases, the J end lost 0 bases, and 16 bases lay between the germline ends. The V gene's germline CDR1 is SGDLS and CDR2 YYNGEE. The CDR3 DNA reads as TGTGCCAGCAGACCACCACTTGGCGAGAGCACAGATACGCAGTATTTT. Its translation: CASRPPLGESTDTQYF. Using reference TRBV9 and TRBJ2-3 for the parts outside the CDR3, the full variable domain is DSGVTQTPKHLITATGQRVTLRCSPRSGDLSVYWYQQSLDQGLQFLIQYYNGEERAKGNILERFSAQQFPDLHSELNLSSLELGDSALYFCASRPPLGESTDTQYFGPGTRLTVL.